The rows below give T cell receptor beta chains drawn from one sample of a study of cytomegalovirus exposure and HLA in healthy donors. Clones were sequenced by immunoSEQ multiplex PCR, and TCRdb holds only the in-frame ones, with some missing. This sample yields more than 80,000 clones, of which around 76% are seen a single time; 5% to 7% belongs to the top ten. Sequenced sample: PBMCs. Every receptor here comes from a woman aged 50 to 65 in good health and CMV-seropositive. The CDR3 runs from the conserved cysteine through the conserved F or W. The D gene is left open where the match is weak. A row's size may be missing; if present it is once, few, many or a size class.

>TRBJ1-5|TRBV5-4|.|few
TGTGCCAGCAGTTTTGACAGTCAGCCCCAGCATTTT
CASSFDSQPQHF
>TRBJ2-2|TRBV5-1|.|.
TGCGCCAGCAGCTCCATCTTCGGACAGTCTTCGAACACCGGGGAGCTGTTTTTT
CASSSIFGQSSNTGELFF
>TRBJ2-5|TRBV6-5|TRBD2|.
TGTGCCAGCAACCAACTAGCGGGGGGCCAAGAGACCCAGTACTTC
CASNQLAGGQETQYF
>TRBJ1-6|TRBV7-9|.|.
TGTGCCAGCAGCCTAAGCACTGCCTTTAATTCACCCCTCCACTTT
CASSLSTAFNSPLHF
>TRBJ2-7|TRBV30|.|.
TGTGCCTGGAGTGCCCGAGGCGGCGAGCAGTACTTC
CAWSARGGEQYF
>TRBJ2-1|TRBV9|TRBD2|.
TGTGCCAGCAGCGTAGGTAGCGGGGGTTCCCATGAGCAGTTCTTC
CASSVGSGGSHEQFF
>TRBJ1-5|TRBV7-9|TRBD1|.
TGTGCCAGCAGCTTCCCTGACCAGGGGGATAGCAATCAGCCCCAGCATTTT
CASSFPDQGDSNQPQHF
>TRBJ1-1|TRBV27|TRBD1|.
TGTGCCAGCACCCTCATGACAGGGGGAGAAGCTTTCTTT
CASTLMTGGEAFF
>TRBJ1-2|TRBV4-3|.|few
TGCGCCAGCAGCCAAGCCTCAGTGGATGGCTACACCTTC
CASSQASVDGYTF
>TRBJ1-2|TRBV6-6|.|.
TGTGCCAGCAGTTTGACACGGGAGAGCTATGGCTACACCTTC
CASSLTRESYGYTF
>TRBJ1-5|TRBV28|.|.
TGTGCCAGCAACCTTTACGAGCAGCCCCAGCATTTT
CASNLYEQPQHF
>TRBJ1-1|TRBV19|.|.
TGTGCCAGTAGTATTCTTGACACCCGACCTAACACTGAAGCTTTCTTT
CASSILDTRPNTEAFF
>TRBJ1-5|TRBV7-6|.|.
TGTGCCAGCAGCTTAGAGTTGGGGGCGCGGAATCAGCCCCAGCATTTT
CASSLELGARNQPQHF
>TRBJ1-2|TRBV30|TRBD1|.
TGTGCCTGGGACAGGGACAGCCTCAACTATGGCTACACCTTC
CAWDRDSLNYGYTF
>TRBJ2-7|TRBV5-5|.|.
TGTGCCAGCAGCTTTGCCCCCCCTAACTACGAGCAGTACTTC
CASSFAPPNYEQYF
>TRBJ1-1|TRBV7-9|TRBD1|.
TGTTCCAGCAGCTTAGCGACAGGGGGGGGGAACACTGAAGCTTTCTTT
CSSSLATGGGNTEAFF
>TRBJ2-7|TRBV13|TRBD1|.
TGTGCCAGCAGCTTCAGGGGGTTCTACGAGCAGTACTTC
CASSFRGFYEQYF
>TRBJ1-2|TRBV28|TRBD1|.
TGTGCCAGCAGTCCCTACGACAGGGTCGTGTCTGGCTACACCTTC
CASSPYDRVVSGYTF
>TRBJ2-5|TRBV5-5|.|.
TGTGCCAGCAGCTTGGGAGCGCCTCAAGAGACCCAGTACTTC
CASSLGAPQETQYF
>TRBJ1-5|TRBV27|.|.
TGTGCCAGCAGTTTGTGGGGGAGGGAGCAGCCCCAGCATTTT
CASSLWGREQPQHF
>TRBJ1-1|TRBV5-1|.|.
TGCGCCAGGCCGGGGGTCCCTGAAGCTTTCTTT
CARPGVPEAFF
>TRBJ1-2|TRBV2|.|once
TGTGCCAGCAGTGGACAAACGCTATATGGCTACACCTTC
CASSGQTLYGYTF
>TRBJ1-2|TRBV6-1|.|.
TGTGCCAGCAGTGACGGGGGGGGCGGGTATGGCTACACCTTC
CASSDGGGGYGYTF
>TRBJ1-4|TRBV11-2|.|.
TGTGCCAGCAGCCCAACGACGAGGAGTAATGAAAAACTGTTTTTT
CASSPTTRSNEKLFF
>TRBJ2-5|TRBV2|TRBD2|.
TGTGCCAGCAGCGCCCCTGGGAGCCTAGCGGGGCAACAAGAGACCCAGTACTTC
CASSAPGSLAGQQETQYF
>TRBJ2-5|TRBV2|.|.
TGTGCCAGCAGGGACCGGGGAGAGACCCAGTACTTC
CASRDRGETQYF
>TRBJ2-5|TRBV28|.|.
TGTGCCAGCAGTTGGAGGCCCCAGTACTTC
CASSWRPQYF
>TRBJ2-3|TRBV10-2|.|.
TGCGCCAGCAGTGGGACTTCCTCTAGCACAGATACGCAGTATTTT
CASSGTSSSTDTQYF
>TRBJ1-3|TRBV7-6|.|once
TGTGCCAGCAGCTTAGTGTCGCGTGGAAACACCATATATTTT
CASSLVSRGNTIYF
>TRBJ2-3|TRBV4-2|TRBD2|.
TGTGCCAGCAGCCAAGAGACGGAACGGGGGGGCACAGATACGCAGTATTTT
CASSQETERGGTDTQYF
>TRBJ2-3|TRBV30|TRBD2|.
TGTGCCTGGGCTCCCGGGACTACCGGCACAGATACGCAGTATTTT
CAWAPGTTGTDTQYF
>TRBJ2-7|TRBV6-1|.|once
TGTGCCAGCAGTGAGTTCTACGAGCAGTACTTC
CASSEFYEQYF
>TRBJ1-2|TRBV11-2|.|.
TGTGCCAGCAGCTACCAGAACTATGGCTACACCTTC
CASSYQNYGYTF
>TRBJ1-1|TRBV4-3|.|.
TGCGCCAGCAGCCAGATAGGCGGCGTTGAAGCTTTCTTT
CASSQIGGVEAFF
>TRBJ2-1|TRBV5-4|.|.
TGTGCCAGCAGCTGGGGTGCGGGGGCTTACAATGAGCAGTTCTTC
CASSWGAGAYNEQFF
>TRBJ1-2|TRBV19|TRBD1|.
TGTGCCAGTACCCCTCCTCTGGGACAGAGTCACGTCTATGGCTACACCTTC
CASTPPLGQSHVYGYTF
>TRBJ2-2|TRBV27|TRBD1|few
TGTGCCAGCAGGTGGACAGGGGACACCGGGGAGCTGTTTTTT
CASRWTGDTGELFF
>TRBJ2-2|TRBV14|.|few
TGTGCCAGCAGCCAAGTACGAGGAGGGGAGCTGTTTTTT
CASSQVRGGELFF
>TRBJ2-5|TRBV29-1|.|.
TGCAGCGTTGGACAGCCTCAAGAGACCCAGTACTTC
CSVGQPQETQYF
>TRBJ2-5|TRBV7-2|.|few
TGTGCCAGCAGCTTAAACAGGGGGGGGGAGACCCAGTACTTC
CASSLNRGGETQYF
>TRBJ1-1|TRBV28|.|.
TGTGCCAGCAGTTTATGGGCAGGGTCGAACACTGAAGCTTTCTTT
CASSLWAGSNTEAFF
>TRBJ1-3|TRBV4-3|.|.
TGCGCCAGCAGCCAAGATCTCCTGTATTCTGGAAACACCATATATTTT
CASSQDLLYSGNTIYF
>TRBJ1-2|TRBV6-5|TRBD1|.
TGTGCCAGCAGTGGGGACAGGGCCCTTAAAGGCTACACCTTC
CASSGDRALKGYTF
>TRBJ2-3|TRBV15|.|.
TGTGCCACCAGCAGAGAGCGGGGGCCTTATTATACGCAGTATTTT
CATSRERGPYYTQYF
>TRBJ1-5|TRBV11-2|.|.
TGTGCCAGCAGCTTAGGTCCGGAGGCTCAGCCCCAGCATTTT
CASSLGPEAQPQHF
>TRBJ2-3|TRBV9|.|.
TGTGCCAGCAGCGTAGCGGTTGTGGGGCAAGATACGCAGTATTTT
CASSVAVVGQDTQYF
>TRBJ2-7|TRBV18|TRBD1|few
TGTGCCAGCTCACCACCGAAGGGGACAGCCACCTACGAGCAGTACTTC
CASSPPKGTATYEQYF
>TRBJ2-7|TRBV28|.|.
TGTGCCAGCAACCCCCTAGGGGGCTCCTACGAGCAGTACTTC
CASNPLGGSYEQYF
>TRBJ1-3|TRBV9|.|.
TGTGCCAGCAGCGTAATTTCAGGGTCTGGAAACACCATATATTTT
CASSVISGSGNTIYF
>TRBJ2-7|TRBV6-5|TRBD1|.
TGTGCCAGCAGTTACCAGGGGGCCTACGAGCAGTACTTC
CASSYQGAYEQYF
>TRBJ1-3|TRBV7-8|.|.
TGTGCCAGCAGCGCAGTTACAAGCTCTGGAAACACCATATATTTT
CASSAVTSSGNTIYF
>TRBJ1-1|TRBV7-3|.|.
TGTGCCAGCAGCGAGGTCGTTCAAGCTTTCTTT
CASSEVVQAFF
>TRBJ1-5|TRBV29-1|TRBD1|.
TGCAGCGTTGGAGGCGCAGGGGGTAGCAATCAGCCCCAGCATTTT
CSVGGAGGSNQPQHF
>TRBJ1-6|TRBV28|.|.
TGTGCCAGCAAGGGACTCGGCTCCTATAATTCACCCCTCCACTTT
CASKGLGSYNSPLHF
>TRBJ1-1|TRBV9|TRBD1|.
TGTGCCAGCAGCGTAACAGGGGCAAACACTGAAGCTTTCTTT
CASSVTGANTEAFF
>TRBJ1-4|TRBV18|TRBD1|once
TGTGCCAGCTCACCGACCGGGACAGGGGAAAAACTGTTTTTT
CASSPTGTGEKLFF
>TRBJ1-3|TRBV30|.|.
TGTGCCTGGACTACAGGCTACTCTGGAAACACCATATATTTT
CAWTTGYSGNTIYF